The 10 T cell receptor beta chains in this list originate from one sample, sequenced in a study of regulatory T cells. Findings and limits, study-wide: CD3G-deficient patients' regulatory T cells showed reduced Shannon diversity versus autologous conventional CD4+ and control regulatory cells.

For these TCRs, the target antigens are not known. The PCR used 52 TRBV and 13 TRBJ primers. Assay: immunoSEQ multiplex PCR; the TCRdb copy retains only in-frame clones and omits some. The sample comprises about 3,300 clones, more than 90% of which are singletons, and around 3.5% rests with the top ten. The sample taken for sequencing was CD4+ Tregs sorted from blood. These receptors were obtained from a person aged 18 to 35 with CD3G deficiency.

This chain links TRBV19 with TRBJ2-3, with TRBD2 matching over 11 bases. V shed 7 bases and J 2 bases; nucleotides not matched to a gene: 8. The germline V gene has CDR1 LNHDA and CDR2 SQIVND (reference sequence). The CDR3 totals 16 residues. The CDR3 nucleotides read TGTGCCAGTACCCCTCTAGCGGGGGGTGTCACAGATACGCAGTATTTT. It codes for CASTPLAGGVTDTQYF.

This CDR3 reads CASSLAGSGGVEKLFF. The CDR3 bases are TGCGCCAGCAGCTTGGCCGGGTCAGGGGGCGTTGAAAAACTGTTTTTT. The rearrangement links TRBV5-1 to TRBJ1-4; TRBD1 agrees at 8 bases. Per the germline V gene, CDR1 is SGHRS and CDR2 is YFSETQ. V lost 0 bases and J lost 7; bases outside the gene matches: 8. The CDR3 is 16 residues long.

The CDR3 reads CASSRAGTNTGELFF. CDR3 sequence (DNA): TGTGCCAGCTCACGAGCGGGGACCAACACCGGGGAGCTGTTTTTT. The chain employs TRBV18 and TRBJ2-2; TRBD2 agrees at 7 bases. With 4 bases clipped from V and 2 bases from J, the junction kept 4 bases outside the gene matches. Germline-derived CDR1 and CDR2 are KGHSH and LQKENI. The CDR3 runs to 15 residues.

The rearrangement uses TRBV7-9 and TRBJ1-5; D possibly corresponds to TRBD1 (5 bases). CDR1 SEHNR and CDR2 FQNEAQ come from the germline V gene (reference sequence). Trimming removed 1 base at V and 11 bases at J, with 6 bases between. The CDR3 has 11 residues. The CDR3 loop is CASSLGQSQHF. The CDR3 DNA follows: TGTGCCAGCAGCTTAGGACAGTCCCAGCATTTT.

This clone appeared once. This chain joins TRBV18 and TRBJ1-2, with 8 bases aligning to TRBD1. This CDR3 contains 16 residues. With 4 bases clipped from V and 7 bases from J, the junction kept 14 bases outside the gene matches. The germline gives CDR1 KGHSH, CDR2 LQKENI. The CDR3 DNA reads TGTGCCAGCTCACTATACCCCGTGGGGGGACAGGTTGGCTACACCTTC. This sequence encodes CASSLYPVGGQVGYTF.

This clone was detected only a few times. The CDR3 DNA follows: TGTGCCAGCACGCGACAGGGAGGAACAGATACGCAGTATTTT. Amino acid sequence: CASTRQGGTDTQYF. The rearrangement joins TRBV6-1 to TRBJ2-3, with D perhaps TRBD1 (7 bases). This CDR3 contains 14 residues. V gave up 7 bases and J gave up 3 bases, with 14 bases separating them. Germline V gives CDR1 MNHNS, CDR2 SASEGT.

This chain's CDR3 is CASSQPPLDTQYF. In DNA, the CDR3 is TGTGCCAGCTCACAACCGCCACTTGATACGCAGTATTTT. The chain employs TRBV18 and TRBJ2-3; unclear D gene. The CDR3 runs 13 residues. V lost 4 bases and J 6 bases, leaving 11 bases between the germline ends. Germline V CDR1 and CDR2: KGHSH, LQKENI.

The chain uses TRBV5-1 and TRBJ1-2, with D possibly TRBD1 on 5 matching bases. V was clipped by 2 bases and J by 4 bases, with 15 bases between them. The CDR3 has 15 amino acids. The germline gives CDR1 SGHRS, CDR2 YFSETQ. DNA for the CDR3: TGCGCCAGCAGCTTAAGGCAGGGACCATTCTATGGCTACACCTTC. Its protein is CASSLRQGPFYGYTF. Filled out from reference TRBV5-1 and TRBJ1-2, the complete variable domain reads KAGVTQTPRYLIKTRGQQVTLSCSPISGHRSVSWYQQTPGQGLQFLFEYFSETQRNKGNFPGRFSGRQFSNSRSEMNVSTLELGDSALYLCASSLRQGPFYGYTFGSGTRLTVV.

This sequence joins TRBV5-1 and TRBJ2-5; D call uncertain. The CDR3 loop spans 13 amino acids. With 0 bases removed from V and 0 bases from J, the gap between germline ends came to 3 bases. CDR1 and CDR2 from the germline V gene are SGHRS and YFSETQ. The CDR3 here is CASSLGDQETQYF. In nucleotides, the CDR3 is TGCGCCAGCAGCTTGGGTGACCAAGAGACCCAGTACTTC.

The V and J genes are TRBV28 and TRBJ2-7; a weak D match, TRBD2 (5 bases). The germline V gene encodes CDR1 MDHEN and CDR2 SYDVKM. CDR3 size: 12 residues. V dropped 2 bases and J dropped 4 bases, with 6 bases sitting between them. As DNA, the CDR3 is TGTGCCAGCAGTTTAGAGGGATACGAGCAGTACTTC. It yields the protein CASSLEGYEQYF.